This T cell receptor (beta chain) was captured in a study of T cell changes during pregnancy in multiple sclerosis. This clone was seen a few times. The V end lost 2 bases, the J end lost 5 bases, and 6 bases lay between the germline ends. Germline-derived CDR1 and CDR2 are SGHDN and FVKESK. CDR3 size: 13 residues. Assay: immunoSEQ multiplex PCR; the TCRdb copy retains only in-frame clones and omits some. The sample records tens of thousands of clones, about nine tenths being singletons. This receptor was obtained from a female donor in good health, enrolled as a control in a pregnancy study. The sequenced sample was peripheral blood, obtained after pregnancy. The J gene is TRBJ2-2, the V gene TRBV14, with D perhaps matching TRBD1 (6 bases). The CDR3 loop is CASSQQGTGELFF. The DNA of the CDR3 is TGTGCCAGCAGCCAACAGGGGACCGGGGAGCTGTTTTTT. The full variable domain, its missing parts supplied by reference TRBV14 and TRBJ2-2, is EAGVTQFPSHSVIEKGQTVTLRCDPISGHDNLYWYRRVMGKEIKFLLHFVKESKQDESGMPNNRFLAERTGGTYSTLKVQPAELEDSGVYFCASSQQGTGELFFGEGSRLTVL.